Each of the 31 T cell receptor beta chains below was sequenced from the same sample in a study of control samples from healthy donors and cancer patients. Sequencing used immunoSEQ multiplex PCR; TCRdb keeps in-frame clones, though not all of them. Seen here are approximately 140,000 clones, more than 90% observed once, and the top ten hold around 11%. Sequences were obtained from blood. The receptor source for this set is a man aged 25-45 years in good health.

This clone was picked up one time. The chain uses TRBV6-5 and TRBJ2-2, with D possibly called TRBD1 or TRBD2 (6 bases each). The ends were cut back, 4 bases at V and 4 bases at J, with 13 bases in the middle. The CDR3 loop spans 15 amino acids. Germline V lookup: CDR1 MNHEY, CDR2 SVGAGI. The CDR3, as DNA: TGTGCCAGCAGTTTGGGGGGCTCGGGCACCGGGGAGCTGTTTTTT. Its translation is CASSLGGSGTGELFF.

The CDR3 protein is CASSLGGARVTEAFF. The CDR3 region has the DNA TGTGCCAGCAGCTTGGGGGGGGCACGGGTCACTGAAGCTTTCTTT. The chain uses TRBV5-8 and TRBJ1-1, with a tentative D call TRBD1 (6 bases). V gave up 0 bases and J gave up 4 bases, with 13 bases separating them. This CDR3 has 15 residues. The germline CDR1 and CDR2 sequences are SGHTS and YDEGEE.

This clone is a singleton in its sample. The V call is TRBV2, the J call TRBJ1-1; D is unclear. V was cut by 6 bases and J by 10 bases, with 9 bases left in between. This CDR3 comprises 10 residues. Per germline, CDR1 SNHLY and CDR2 FYNNEI. The CDR3 protein is CASRTEIAFF. For the CDR3, the DNA is TGTGCCAGCAGAACAGAGATAGCTTTCTTT.

The chain joins TRBV5-5 to TRBJ1-1; D unclear. Trimming took off 5 bases at V and 1 base at J, with 12 bases between the two ends. Germline lookup yields CDR1 SGHKS and CDR2 YYEKEE (reference sequence). This CDR3 is 14 amino acids long. CDR3 sequence reads: CASRTLTANTEAFF. The CDR3 nucleotides are TGTGCCAGCAGAACACTTACAGCGAACACTGAAGCTTTCTTT.

The J gene is TRBJ2-7, the V gene TRBV5-6; TRBD1 matches 8 bases. This CDR3 comprises 15 residues. Looked up from germline, CDR1 is SGHDT and CDR2 is YYEEEE. The V segment lost 2 bases and the J segment 2 bases; nucleotides outside the gene matches: 6. The CDR3 bases are TGTGCCAGCAGCTTAACAGGGGGGCCTCCCTACGAGCAGTACTTC. This translates into CASSLTGGPPYEQYF.

V gene TRBV11-2 combines with J gene TRBJ1-3; 10 bases are a match to TRBD1. With 4 bases clipped from V and 7 bases from J, the junction kept 13 bases outside the gene matches. CDR3 length: 17 amino acids. Germline V gives CDR1 SGHAT, CDR2 FQNNGV. The CDR3: CASSSVSGQGRRNTIYF. CDR3 bases: TGTGCCAGCAGCTCGGTCTCGGGACAGGGGAGACGGAACACCATATATTTT. The full variable domain, completed using reference TRBV11-2 and TRBJ1-3, is EAGVAQSPRYKIIEKRQSVAFWCNPISGHATLYWYQQILGQGPKLLIQFQNNGVVDDSQLPKDRFSAERLKGVDSTLKIQPAKLEDSAVYLCASSSVSGQGRRNTIYFGEGSWLTVV.

This rearrangement joins TRBV7-9 to TRBJ2-1; D is uncertain. Deletions cut 8 bases from V and 8 bases from J, with 13 bases between. Germline CDR1 and CDR2: SEHNR and FQNEAQ (reference sequence). The CDR3 has 12 amino acids. The CDR3 loop is CASGPRVDEQFF. The DNA for the CDR3 is TGTGCCAGCGGCCCCCGAGTCGATGAGCAGTTCTTC.

The chain links TRBV3-1 (or the pseudogene TRBV3-2) to TRBJ2-1, with 8 bases matching TRBD1. The germline V gene has CDR1 LGHDT and CDR2 YNNKEL (reference sequence). Trimming cost V 1 base and J 7 bases; bases outside gene matches: 6. The CDR3 runs to 15 residues. Here the CDR3 DNA reads TGTGCCAGCAGCCAAGCGCGACAGGGGATGAATGAGCAGTTCTTC. This codes for CASSQARQGMNEQFF.

The V gene is TRBV2, the J gene TRBJ2-1; tentatively, D is TRBD2 (6 bases). With 7 bases removed from V and 4 bases from J, the gap between germline ends came to 17 bases. This CDR3 contains 15 residues. Germline V CDR1 and CDR2: SNHLY, FYNNEI. In DNA, the CDR3 is TGTGCCAGCACGAGTTGGAGGGATTATTACAATGAGCAGTTCTTC. This sequence encodes CASTSWRDYYNEQFF.

The rearrangement joins TRBV5-6 to TRBJ1-1, with a tentative D call TRBD1 (6 bases). V dropped 0 bases and J dropped 3 bases, with 12 bases sitting between them. Germline-derived CDR1 and CDR2 are SGHDT and YYEEEE. CDR3 length: 15 amino acids. The CDR3 coding sequence is TGTGCCAGCAGCTTGGGTCCGGGGGCGTACACTGAAGCTTTCTTT. Translation: CASSLGPGAYTEAFF.

The chain links TRBV4-3 to TRBJ1-1; D gene ambiguous. CDR1 is LGHNA and CDR2 is YSLEER in the germline V gene. The CDR3 extends over 12 amino acids. Trimming shortened V by 2 bases and J by 4 bases, and 5 bases separated the two germline ends. DNA for the CDR3: TGCGCCAGCAGCCAAACCGGCACTGAAGCTTTCTTT. Residues: CASSQTGTEAFF.

The gene calls are TRBV2 and TRBJ1-1; perhaps TRBD1 as D (5 bases). This CDR3 is 13 amino acids long. V lost 6 bases to trimming and J lost 6 bases, with 14 bases between them. Germline values: CDR1 SNHLY, CDR2 FYNNEI. CDR3 region: CASRPTGGAEAFF. DNA of the CDR3: TGTGCCAGCAGGCCAACCGGGGGGGCTGAAGCTTTCTTT.

V gene TRBV6-2 or TRBV6-3 combines with J gene TRBJ2-5; no clear D gene. V gave up 0 bases and J gave up 6 bases, with 11 bases separating them. Germline values: CDR1 MNHEY, CDR2 SVGEGT. This CDR3 has 14 residues. In DNA, the CDR3 is TGTGCCAGCAGTTACTCCCCGATGGCCCAGACCCAGTACTTC. Its translation is CASSYSPMAQTQYF.

The chain uses TRBV9 and TRBJ2-4, with unresolved D. This CDR3 comprises 15 residues. CDR1 and CDR2 (germline): SGDLS, YYNGEE. V lost 4 bases, J lost 0 bases, and 11 bases lay in between. The CDR3 nucleotides read TGTGCCAGCAGCTCGCAGGTGGGAGCCAAAAACATTCAGTACTTC. Amino acid sequence: CASSSQVGAKNIQYF.

This clone occurred once. The chain carries TRBV20-1 and TRBJ1-2; no definite D call. The CDR3 runs 11 residues. Trimming pared 4 bases from V and 8 bases from J, leaving 11 bases between. Per germline, CDR1 DFQATT and CDR2 SNEGSKA (reference sequence). CDR3 bases: TGCAGTGCTACCACTTTCGTGGGCTACACCTTC. It specifies CSATTFVGYTF.

The chain joins TRBV7-9 to TRBJ1-2, with TRBD1 identical over 7 bases. Trimming cost V 2 bases and J 8 bases; bases outside gene matches: 5. The CDR3 covers 13 residues. Germline CDR1 and CDR2: SEHNR and FQNEAQ (reference sequence). CDR3 loop: CASSLQGVGGYTF. The CDR3 bases are TGTGCCAGCAGCTTACAGGGGGTAGGCGGCTACACCTTC.

A single count supports this clone. This chain links TRBV29-1 with TRBJ2-7, with a tentative D call TRBD1 (6 bases). Germline V CDR1 and CDR2: SQVTM, ANQGSEA. The CDR3 runs 14 residues. Deletions cut 4 bases from V and 0 bases from J, with 13 bases between. The CDR3 sequence is CSVADSPFSYEQYF. CDR3 bases: TGCAGCGTTGCGGACAGCCCCTTCTCCTACGAGCAGTACTTC.

CDR3 protein: CATSDRQGPHTDTQYF. The CDR3 nucleotides read TGTGCCACCAGTGACCGACAGGGGCCACACACAGATACGCAGTATTTT. This chain connects TRBV24-1 to TRBJ2-3, with 8 nucleotides matching TRBD1. After removal of 4 bases from V and 2 bases from J, the junction contained 7 bases not matched to a gene. CDR3 length equals 16 residues. Germline V gene sequence: CDR1 KGHDR, CDR2 SFDVKD.

The genes are TRBV5-6 and TRBJ1-6; D call uncertain. Looked up from germline, CDR1 is SGHDT and CDR2 is YYEEEE. This CDR3 is built from 13 residues. Trimming stripped 5 bases from V and 9 bases from J, with 12 bases between. CDR3 DNA sequence: TGTGCCAGCAGTTTTGGACTGGGTTCACCCCTCCACTTT. Its translation is CASSFGLGSPLHF.

The chain carries TRBV9 and TRBJ2-1, with 7 bases aligning to TRBD2. The CDR3 has 15 amino acids. The junction had 6 bases not matched to a gene; V was cut back by 3 bases and J by 3 bases. From germline, CDR1 is SGDLS and CDR2 YYNGEE. The CDR3 sequence: CASSAVGTNYNEQFF. CDR3 bases: TGTGCCAGCAGCGCGGTCGGGACTAACTACAATGAGCAGTTCTTC.

The CDR3 DNA is TGTGCCAGCAGTGACTCTAATGAGGGGAACACTGAAGCTTTCTTT. Translating gives CASSDSNEGNTEAFF. The chain joins TRBV6-4 to TRBJ1-1; D remains ambiguous. The CDR3 length is 15 residues. CDR1 and CDR2 (germline): MRHNA, SNTAGT. Trimming stripped 0 bases from V and 1 base from J, with 9 bases between.

The J gene is TRBJ1-2, the V gene TRBV10-3, with D hard to call. The germline CDR1 and CDR2 sequences are ENHRY and SYGVKD. CDR3 length: 13 amino acids. V dropped 3 bases and J dropped 3 bases, with 8 bases sitting between them. CDR3 coding DNA: TGTGCCATCAGTGATCGGGGAGACTATGGCTACACCTTC. Translating it yields CAISDRGDYGYTF.

The V and J genes are TRBV30 and TRBJ2-7; 10 bases line up with TRBD1. Germline V CDR1 and CDR2: GTSNPN, SVGIG (reference sequence). V was clipped by 3 bases and J by 3 bases; unmatched bases: 5. CDR3 length: 14 amino acids. The CDR3 DNA is TGTGCCTGGAGCGCCGGGACAGGGGTCTACGAGCAGTACTTC. Its translation: CAWSAGTGVYEQYF.

This rearrangement joins TRBV6-2 or TRBV6-3 to TRBJ1-1; D is unresolved. CDR1 is MNHEY and CDR2 is SVGEGT in the germline V gene. This CDR3 contains 17 residues. The V and J ends lost 0 bases and 2 bases respectively, with 16 bases between them. The CDR3, as DNA: TGTGCCAGCAGTTACTCGAGCGGGTTGGGTTTCAACACTGAAGCTTTCTTT. Translated: CASSYSSGLGFNTEAFF.

J is TRBJ2-3 and V is TRBV27; 9 nucleotides line up with TRBD2. The CDR3 loop spans 15 amino acids. Germline V gives CDR1 MNHEY, CDR2 SMNVEV (reference sequence). Trimming cost V 7 bases and J 4 bases; bases outside gene matches: 9. The CDR3 sequence: CASTAGGTSADTQYF. The DNA of the CDR3 is TGTGCCAGCACCGCGGGGGGGACTAGTGCAGATACGCAGTATTTT.

The chain recombines TRBV4-2 with TRBJ2-5, with D maybe TRBD2 (5 bases). Germline-derived CDR1 and CDR2 are LGHNA and YNFKEQ. Trimming removed 4 bases from V and 4 bases from J, with 13 bases in between. The CDR3 is made up of 14 amino acids. The CDR3 reads CASSPSRVRETQYF. In nucleotides, the CDR3 is TGTGCCAGCAGCCCGTCGCGGGTTCGAGAGACCCAGTACTTC.

This sequence joins TRBV6-5 and TRBJ2-3, with a possible D match to TRBD1 (6 bases). CDR3 size: 13 residues. V lost 6 bases and J 1 base, leaving 8 bases between the germline ends. Germline CDR1 MNHEY, CDR2 SVGAGI. The CDR3 is CASRRTGTDTQYF. The CDR3 DNA sequence: TGTGCCAGCAGGAGGACAGGCACAGATACGCAGTATTTT.

The chain has TRBV7-2 and TRBJ2-1, with 7 nucleotides matching TRBD2. With 0 bases clipped from V and 3 bases from J, the junction kept 8 bases outside the gene matches. The CDR3 is 17 residues long. Germline-derived CDR1 and CDR2 are SGHTA and FQGNSA. The CDR3, as DNA: TGTGCCAGCAGCTTAGCGGCGTCTAGCGGATTCTACAATGAGCAGTTCTTC. It encodes CASSLAASSGFYNEQFF.

The V call is TRBV6-2 or TRBV6-3, the J call TRBJ2-7; 12 bases match TRBD1. The germline V gene has CDR1 MNHEY and CDR2 SVGEGT. V dropped 6 bases and J dropped 7; count of bases not matched to a gene: 16. The CDR3 length is 17 residues. The CDR3, as DNA: TGTGCCAGCAGCGTAACGGGACAGGGGGCGCGATCGGGAGAGCAGTACTTC. It encodes CASSVTGQGARSGEQYF.

The rearrangement uses TRBV28 and TRBJ2-1; TRBD2 aligns across 9 bases. CDR3 length: 16 amino acids. V was pared by 5 bases and J by 1 base, with 6 bases of the junction left unmatched. Germline V gene sequence: CDR1 MDHEN, CDR2 SYDVKM. The CDR3 coding sequence is TGTGCCAGCAGTCTTAGCGGGAGTAGTTCCTACAATGAGCAGTTCTTC. Translating gives CASSLSGSSSYNEQFF.

The chain carries TRBV15 and TRBJ2-3; D may be TRBD2 (6 bases). V was trimmed by 6 bases and J by 5 bases, leaving 15 bases between them. CDR1 is LNHNV, CDR2 YYDKDF, per germline (reference sequence). The CDR3 length is 14 residues. DNA of the CDR3: TGTGCCACCAGGCAGACGACCGGGAGAGATACGCAGTATTTT. It specifies CATRQTTGRDTQYF.